Each of the 14 T cell receptor beta chains below was sequenced from the same sample in a study of blood T cell repertoires in COVID-19. Assay: immunoSEQ multiplex PCR; the TCRdb copy retains only in-frame clones and omits some. This table holds 95,000 to 150,000 clones, 84% found once. Sequenced material: PBMCs or T cells enriched from blood (not recorded which). The receptors originated from a woman aged 30 to 39 who had recovered from COVID-19.

The chain is built from TRBV29-1 and TRBJ2-4; 8 bases are a match to TRBD1. CDR1 and CDR2 (germline): SQVTM, ANQGSEA. The CDR3 is 13 amino acids. V gave up 4 bases and J gave up 7 bases; unmatched junction bases: 6. In DNA, the CDR3 is TGCAGCGTTGCCTCCGGACAGGGCAACATTCAGTACTTC. Its protein is CSVASGQGNIQYF.

This clone was seen only a few times. The chain links TRBV4-2 to TRBJ2-7, with 9 bases identical to TRBD2. CDR3 length: 14 amino acids. Trimming cost V 4 bases and J 4 bases; bases outside gene matches: 5. Germline V lookup: CDR1 LGHNA, CDR2 YNFKEQ. The CDR3 region has the DNA TGTGCCAGCAGCCCCAGCGGGAGGCCGTACGAGCAGTACTTC. Translating gives CASSPSGRPYEQYF.

The rearrangement links TRBV4-3 to TRBJ2-1; 9 nucleotides align to TRBD2. The CDR3 totals 17 residues. Germline CDR1 reads LGHNA; CDR2 reads YSLEER. Trimming cost V 0 bases and J 4 bases; bases outside gene matches: 7. In DNA, the CDR3 is TGCGCCAGCAGCCAAGATCCAGCGGGAGGAGGTTACAATGAGCAGTTCTTC. Translated, it gives CASSQDPAGGGYNEQFF.

The chain combines TRBV5-1 with TRBJ2-3; TRBD2 matches at 10 bases. The CDR3 runs 16 residues. The germline V gene encodes CDR1 SGHRS and CDR2 YFSETQ. Trimming at V came to 3 bases and at J to 6 bases, leaving 10 bases not matched to a gene. The CDR3, as DNA: TGCGCCAGCAGCTATTACCCGGGACTAGCGACCGATACGCAGTATTTT. This codes for CASSYYPGLATDTQYF.

The genes are TRBV10-3 and TRBJ2-7; D not resolved. The CDR3 contains 14 residues. V was cut by 6 bases and J by 5 bases, with 17 bases left in between. Germline CDR1 ENHRY, CDR2 SYGVKD. CDR3 sequence (DNA): TGTGCCATCAGGGCCCTAGATAGTTTCCACGAGCAGTACTTC. Translating it yields CAIRALDSFHEQYF.

This clone was seen a handful of times. The chain uses TRBV18 and TRBJ1-1; tentatively, D is TRBD1 (5 bases). Trimming removed 5 bases at V and 11 bases at J, with 12 bases between. Germline loops: CDR1 KGHSH, CDR2 LQKENI. This CDR3 spans 11 amino acids. The CDR3 bases are TGTGCCAGCTCAAGGGGTTGGGATGCTTTCTTT. It is translated as CASSRGWDAFF.

The sample holds a few counts of this clone. The rearrangement joins TRBV2 to TRBJ2-7; D ambiguous. Deletions cut 0 bases from V and 2 bases from J, with 2 bases between. CDR1 SNHLY and CDR2 FYNNEI come from the germline V gene. The CDR3 extends over 12 amino acids. The CDR3 spells CASSEATYEQYF. The CDR3, as DNA: TGTGCCAGCAGTGAAGCCACCTACGAGCAGTACTTC. The variable domain in full, with the rest retrieved from reference TRBV2 and TRBJ2-7, is EPEVTQTPSHQVTQMGQEVILRCVPISNHLYFYWYRQILGQKVEFLVSFYNNEISEKSEIFDDQFSVERPDGSNFTLKIRSTKLEDSAMYFCASSEATYEQYFGPGTRLTVT.

V is TRBV7-2 and J is TRBJ2-1, with D possibly being TRBD2 (6 bases). Trimming stripped 5 bases from V and 6 bases from J, with 17 bases between. Germline values: CDR1 SGHTA, CDR2 FQGNSA. The CDR3 runs to 15 residues. The CDR3 protein is CASSIVAEGFNEQFF. In DNA, the CDR3 is TGTGCCAGCAGCATAGTAGCGGAGGGGTTCAATGAGCAGTTCTTC.

The chain links TRBV27 to TRBJ1-1; a possible D gene is TRBD1 (5 bases). The V end lost 5 bases, the J end lost 4 bases, and 14 bases lay between the germline ends. CDR3 length equals 14 residues. Germline CDR1 and CDR2: MNHEY and SMNVEV (reference sequence). The CDR3 DNA reads TGTGCCAGCAGTCCGCGACAGCCCCTCACTGAAGCTTTCTTT. This gives the protein CASSPRQPLTEAFF.

The rearrangement links TRBV6-2 or TRBV6-3 to TRBJ2-1, with 15 positions matching TRBD2. Per the germline V gene, CDR1 is MNHEY and CDR2 is SVGEGT. J gave up 8 bases and V 5 bases, and 4 bases lay outside the gene matches. This CDR3 contains 15 residues. The CDR3 loop reads CASSRTSGRADEQFF. DNA of the CDR3: TGTGCCAGCAGTCGGACTAGCGGGAGGGCCGATGAGCAGTTCTTC.

The chain recombines TRBV2 with TRBJ2-1; TRBD2 aligns across 10 bases. Germline CDR1 reads SNHLY; CDR2 reads FYNNEI. The CDR3 consists of 15 residues. Germline trimming cut 4 bases from V and 8 bases from J; bases unmatched to any gene: 8. CDR3 in DNA: TGTGCCAGCAGTGTTCTAGCGGGAGATATCTATGAGCAGTTCTTC. This sequence encodes CASSVLAGDIYEQFF.

The gene calls are TRBV5-1 and TRBJ2-7; tentative D call: TRBD2 (7 bases). V was pared by 6 bases and J by 3 bases, with 34 bases between. The V gene's germline CDR1 is SGHRS and CDR2 YFSETQ. There are 20 residues in the CDR3. The CDR3 protein is CASTSTAYRGGDSSIYEQYF. DNA for the CDR3: TGCGCCAGCACCTCGACAGCCTACCGAGGGGGGGACTCGTCAATCTACGAGCAGTACTTC.

This clone is a singleton in its sample. This rearrangement joins TRBV14 to TRBJ2-1; 10 nucleotides align to TRBD1. The V segment lost 6 bases and the J segment 9 bases; nucleotides outside the gene matches: 8. This CDR3 spans 14 amino acids. Germline CDR1 reads SGHDN; CDR2 reads FVKESK. The CDR3 DNA is TGTGCCAGCAGAAGACAGGGGGCGCAAGGTGAGCAGTTCTTC. It specifies CASRRQGAQGEQFF.

The chain recombines TRBV19 with TRBJ2-3; 12 bases are a match to TRBD2. The ends lost 3 bases at V and 0 bases at J; junction bases unmatched: 10. The CDR3 sequence is 19 residues long. CDR1 and CDR2 (germline): LNHDA, SQIVND (reference sequence). CDR3 region: CASSMTSGRPLSSTDTQYF. The DNA for the CDR3 is TGTGCCAGTAGTATGACTAGCGGGAGACCCCTCTCTAGCACAGATACGCAGTATTTT.